This T cell receptor beta chain was documented in a study of early T cells in non-severe SARS-CoV-2 infection. Findings of the study overall: Sequences matched to VDJdb favored anti-spike CD8 responses, while private and CD4 specificities were missed.

CDR1 and CDR2 (germline): SSHAT, FNYEAQ (reference sequence). The CDR3 sequence is 13 residues long. V was clipped by 5 bases and J by 5 bases; unmatched bases: 1. This clonotype was counted many times. Antigen: not known. Individually, cDNA molecules had unique molecular identifiers attached to them. TCRdb independently ran MiXCR on the 5' RACE reads; one entry per CDR3 protein. The sample includes around 84,000 distinct CDR3 sequences, roughly an eighth of them seen just once. The sequence was collected from an adult who was a healthcare worker with PCR-confirmed SARS-CoV-2 infection or an uninfected control (not recorded which). The V and J genes are TRBV7-7 and TRBJ2-3, with 10 bases lining up with TRBD1. Sequenced input: whole blood. This CDR3 is CASSRDRGDTQYF. CDR3 nucleotides: TGTGCCAGCAGCCGGGACAGGGGAGATACGCAGTATTTT. Using reference TRBV7-7 and TRBJ2-3 for the parts outside the CDR3, the full variable domain is GAGVSQSPRYKVTKRGQDVTLRCDPISSHATLYWYQQALGQGPEFLTYFNYEAQPDKSGLPSDRFSAERPEGSISTLTIQRTEQRDSAMYRCASSRDRGDTQYFGPGTRLTVL.